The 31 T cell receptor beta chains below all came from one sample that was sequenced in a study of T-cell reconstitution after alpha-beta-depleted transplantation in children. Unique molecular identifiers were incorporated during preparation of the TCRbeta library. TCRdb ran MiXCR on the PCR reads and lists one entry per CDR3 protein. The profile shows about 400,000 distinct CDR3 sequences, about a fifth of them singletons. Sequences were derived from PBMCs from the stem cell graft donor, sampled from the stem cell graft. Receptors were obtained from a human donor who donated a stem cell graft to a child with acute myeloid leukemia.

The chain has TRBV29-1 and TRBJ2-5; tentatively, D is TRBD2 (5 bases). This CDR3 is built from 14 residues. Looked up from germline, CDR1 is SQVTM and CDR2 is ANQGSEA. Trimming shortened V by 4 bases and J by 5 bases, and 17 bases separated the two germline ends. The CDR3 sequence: CSVVVTGRRETQYF. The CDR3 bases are TGCAGCGTTGTTGTCACGGGAAGGAGGGAGACCCAGTACTTC.

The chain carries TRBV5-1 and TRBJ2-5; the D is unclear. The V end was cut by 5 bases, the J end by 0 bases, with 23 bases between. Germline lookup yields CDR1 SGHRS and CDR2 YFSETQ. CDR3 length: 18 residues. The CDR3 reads CASSRLGVPAPNQETQYF. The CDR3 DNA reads TGCGCCAGCAGTCGGCTGGGCGTGCCGGCCCCGAACCAAGAGACCCAGTACTTC.

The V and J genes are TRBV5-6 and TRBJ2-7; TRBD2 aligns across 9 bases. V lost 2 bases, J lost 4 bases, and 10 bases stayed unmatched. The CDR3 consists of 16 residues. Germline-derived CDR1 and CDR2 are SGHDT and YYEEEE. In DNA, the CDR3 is TGTGCCAGCAGCTTTACTAGCGGGTGGGCTCAGTACGAGCAGTACTTC. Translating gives CASSFTSGWAQYEQYF. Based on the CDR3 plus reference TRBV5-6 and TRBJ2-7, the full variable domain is DAGVTQSPTHLIKTRGQQVTLRCSPKSGHDTVSWYQQALGQGPQFIFQYYEEEERQRGNFPDRFSGHQFPNYSSELNVNALLLGDSALYLCASSFTSGWAQYEQYFGPGTRLTVT.

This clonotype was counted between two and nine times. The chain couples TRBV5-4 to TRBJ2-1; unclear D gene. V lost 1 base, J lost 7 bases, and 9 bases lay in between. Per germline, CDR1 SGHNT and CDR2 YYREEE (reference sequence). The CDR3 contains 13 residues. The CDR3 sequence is CASSLFSLNEQFF. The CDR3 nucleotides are TGTGCCAGCAGCTTGTTTAGTCTGAATGAGCAGTTCTTC.

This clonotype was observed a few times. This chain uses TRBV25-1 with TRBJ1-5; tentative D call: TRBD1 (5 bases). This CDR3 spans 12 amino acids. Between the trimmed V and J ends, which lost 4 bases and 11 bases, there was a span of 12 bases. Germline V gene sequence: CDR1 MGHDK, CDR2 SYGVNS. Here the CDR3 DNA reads TGTGCCAGCAGTGTAGGGGACCGGGCCCAGCATTTT. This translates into CASSVGDRAQHF.

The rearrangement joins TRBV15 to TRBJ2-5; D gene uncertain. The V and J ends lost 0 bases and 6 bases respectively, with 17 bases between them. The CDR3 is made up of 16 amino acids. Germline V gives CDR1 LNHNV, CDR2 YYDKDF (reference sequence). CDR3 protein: CATSREAGRRRKTQYF. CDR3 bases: TGTGCCACCAGCAGAGAGGCTGGACGCCGTCGGAAGACCCAGTACTTC. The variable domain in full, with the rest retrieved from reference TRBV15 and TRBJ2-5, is DAMVIQNPRYQVTQFGKPVTLSCSQTLNHNVMYWYQQKSSQAPKLLFHYYDKDFNNEADTPDNFQSRRPNTSFCFLDIRSPGLGDTAMYLCATSREAGRRRKTQYFGPGTRLLVL.

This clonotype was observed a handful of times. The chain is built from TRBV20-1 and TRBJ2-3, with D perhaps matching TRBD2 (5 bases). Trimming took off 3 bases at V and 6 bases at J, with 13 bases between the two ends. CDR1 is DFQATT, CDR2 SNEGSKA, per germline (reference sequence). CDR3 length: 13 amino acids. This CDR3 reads CSASPGGRDTQYF. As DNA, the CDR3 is TGCAGTGCTAGCCCCGGCGGGCGGGATACGCAGTATTTT.

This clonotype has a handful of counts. CDR3 in amino acids: CASSVRGSSTDTQYF. CDR3 coding DNA: TGTGCCAGCAGTGTGCGGGGGTCTAGCACAGATACGCAGTATTTT. This chain joins TRBV2 and TRBJ2-3; 7 nucleotides line up with TRBD2. The trim removed 4 bases at V and 0 bases at J, leaving 4 bases unmatched. This CDR3 has 15 amino acids. Germline CDR1 is SNHLY and CDR2 is FYNNEI.

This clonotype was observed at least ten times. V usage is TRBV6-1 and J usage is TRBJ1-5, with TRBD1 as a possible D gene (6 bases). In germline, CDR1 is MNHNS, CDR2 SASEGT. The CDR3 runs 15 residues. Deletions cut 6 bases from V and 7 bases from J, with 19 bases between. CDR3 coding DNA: TGTGCCAGCAGGCCTACAGGGCGGCGGGACCAGCCCCAGCATTTT. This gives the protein CASRPTGRRDQPQHF.

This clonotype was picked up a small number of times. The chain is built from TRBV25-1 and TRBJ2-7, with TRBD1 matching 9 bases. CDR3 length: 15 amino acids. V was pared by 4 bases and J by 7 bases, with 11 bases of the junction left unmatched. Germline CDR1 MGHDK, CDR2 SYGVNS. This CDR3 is CASSGRRDRVLEQYF. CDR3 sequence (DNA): TGTGCCAGCAGTGGTCGCCGGGACAGGGTATTGGAGCAGTACTTC.

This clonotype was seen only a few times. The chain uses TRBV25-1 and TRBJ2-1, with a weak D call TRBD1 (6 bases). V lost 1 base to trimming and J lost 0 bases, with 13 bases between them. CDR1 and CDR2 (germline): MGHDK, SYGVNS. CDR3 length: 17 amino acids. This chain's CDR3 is CASSESHRARSYNEQFF. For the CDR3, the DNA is TGTGCCAGCAGTGAATCCCACAGGGCCCGCTCCTACAATGAGCAGTTCTTC.

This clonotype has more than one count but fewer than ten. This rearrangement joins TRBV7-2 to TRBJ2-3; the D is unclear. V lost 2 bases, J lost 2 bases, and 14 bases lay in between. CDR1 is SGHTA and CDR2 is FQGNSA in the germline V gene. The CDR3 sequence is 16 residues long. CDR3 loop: CASSLSGAPYTDTQYF. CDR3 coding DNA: TGTGCCAGCAGCTTATCGGGTGCGCCGTACACAGATACGCAGTATTTT.

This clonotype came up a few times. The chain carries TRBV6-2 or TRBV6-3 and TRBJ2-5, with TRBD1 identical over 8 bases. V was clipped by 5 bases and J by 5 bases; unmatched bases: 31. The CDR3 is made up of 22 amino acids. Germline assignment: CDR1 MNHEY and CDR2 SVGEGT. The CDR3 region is CASSPGGLGILRPGSESETQYF. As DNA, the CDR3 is TGTGCCAGCAGTCCAGGGGGCCTAGGTATTTTACGGCCAGGATCAGAGTCGGAGACCCAGTACTTC.

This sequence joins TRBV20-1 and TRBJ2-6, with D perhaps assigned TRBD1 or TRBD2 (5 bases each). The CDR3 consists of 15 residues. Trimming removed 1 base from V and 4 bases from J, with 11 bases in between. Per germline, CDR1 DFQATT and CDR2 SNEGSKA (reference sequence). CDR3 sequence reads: CSARGGTPGANVLTF. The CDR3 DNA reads TGCAGTGCTAGAGGGGGGACGCCAGGGGCCAACGTCCTGACTTTC.

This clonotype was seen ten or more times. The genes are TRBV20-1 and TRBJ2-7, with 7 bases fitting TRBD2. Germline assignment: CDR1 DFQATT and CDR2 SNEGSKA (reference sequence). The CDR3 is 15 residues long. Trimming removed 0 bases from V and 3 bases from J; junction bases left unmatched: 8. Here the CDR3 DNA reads TGCAGTGCTAGAGATCCCGGGAGGATCCTCTACGAGCAGTACTTC. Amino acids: CSARDPGRILYEQYF.

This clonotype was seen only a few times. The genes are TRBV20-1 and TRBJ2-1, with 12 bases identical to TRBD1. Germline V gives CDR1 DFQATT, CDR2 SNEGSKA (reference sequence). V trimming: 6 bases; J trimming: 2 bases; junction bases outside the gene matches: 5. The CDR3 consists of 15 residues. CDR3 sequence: CSAGTGGGPYNEQFF. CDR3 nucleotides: TGCAGTGCAGGGACAGGGGGCGGCCCCTACAATGAGCAGTTCTTC.

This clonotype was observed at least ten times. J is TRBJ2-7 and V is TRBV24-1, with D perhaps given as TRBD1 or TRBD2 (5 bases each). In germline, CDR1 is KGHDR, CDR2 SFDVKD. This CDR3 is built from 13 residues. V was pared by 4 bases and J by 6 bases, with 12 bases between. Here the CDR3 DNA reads TGTGCCACCAGTGACACCGGGACGAGCGAGCAGTACTTC. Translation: CATSDTGTSEQYF.

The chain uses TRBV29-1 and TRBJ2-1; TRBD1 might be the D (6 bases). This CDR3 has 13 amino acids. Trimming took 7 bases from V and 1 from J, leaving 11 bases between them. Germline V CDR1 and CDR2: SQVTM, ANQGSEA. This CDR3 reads CSAPRGSYNEQFF. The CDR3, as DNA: TGCAGCGCCCCCAGGGGTTCCTACAATGAGCAGTTCTTC.

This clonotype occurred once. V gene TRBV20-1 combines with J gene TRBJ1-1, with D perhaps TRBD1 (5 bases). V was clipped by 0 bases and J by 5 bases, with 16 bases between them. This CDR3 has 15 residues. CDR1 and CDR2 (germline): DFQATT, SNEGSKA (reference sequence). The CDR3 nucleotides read TGCAGTGCTAGAGATTCTGGGGCGACGAGGACTGAAGCTTTCTTT. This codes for CSARDSGATRTEAFF.

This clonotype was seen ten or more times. CDR3 sequence (DNA): TGCGCCAGCGGACAGGGAGGCACTGAAGCTTTCTTT. Amino acids: CASGQGGTEAFF. The V call is TRBV5-1, the J call TRBJ1-1, with TRBD1 identical over 8 bases. The junction had 3 bases not matched to a gene; V was cut back by 7 bases and J by 4 bases. The CDR3 sequence is 12 residues long. Germline V lookup: CDR1 SGHRS, CDR2 YFSETQ.

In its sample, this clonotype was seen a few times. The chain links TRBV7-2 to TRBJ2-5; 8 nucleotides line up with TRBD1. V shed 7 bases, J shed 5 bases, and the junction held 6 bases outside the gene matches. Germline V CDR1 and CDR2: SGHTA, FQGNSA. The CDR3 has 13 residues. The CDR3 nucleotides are TGTGCCAGCAAAGCGACAGGGGTGGAGACCCAGTACTTC. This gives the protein CASKATGVETQYF.

The chain's CDR3 is CASSQDPLGNEKLFF. As DNA, the CDR3 is TGCGCCAGCAGCCAAGATCCCTTGGGCAATGAAAAACTGTTTTTT. The chain recombines TRBV4-1 with TRBJ1-4; D remains unclear. Trimming removed 0 bases from V and 5 bases from J, with 10 bases in between. The CDR3 is 15 amino acids. CDR1 is MGHRA, CDR2 YSYEKL, per germline.

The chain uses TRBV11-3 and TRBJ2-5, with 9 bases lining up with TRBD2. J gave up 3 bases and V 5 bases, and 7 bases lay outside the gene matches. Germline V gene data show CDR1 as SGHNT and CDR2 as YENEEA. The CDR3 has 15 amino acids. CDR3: CASSPPGLAEETQYF. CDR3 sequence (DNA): TGTGCCAGCAGCCCGCCGGGACTAGCAGAAGAGACCCAGTACTTC.

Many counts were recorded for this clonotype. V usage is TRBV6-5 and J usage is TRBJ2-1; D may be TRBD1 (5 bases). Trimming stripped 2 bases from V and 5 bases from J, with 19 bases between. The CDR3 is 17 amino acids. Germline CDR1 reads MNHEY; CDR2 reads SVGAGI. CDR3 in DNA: TGTGCCAGCAGTTACAACCGTCGATCAGGACACAACAATGAGCAGTTCTTC. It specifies CASSYNRRSGHNNEQFF.

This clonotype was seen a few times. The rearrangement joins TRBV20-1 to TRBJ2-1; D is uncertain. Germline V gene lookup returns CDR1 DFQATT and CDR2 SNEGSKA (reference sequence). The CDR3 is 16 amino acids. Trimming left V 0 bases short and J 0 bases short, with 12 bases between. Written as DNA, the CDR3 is TGCAGTGCTAGAGATGTAGGGCTACACTCCTACAATGAGCAGTTCTTC. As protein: CSARDVGLHSYNEQFF.

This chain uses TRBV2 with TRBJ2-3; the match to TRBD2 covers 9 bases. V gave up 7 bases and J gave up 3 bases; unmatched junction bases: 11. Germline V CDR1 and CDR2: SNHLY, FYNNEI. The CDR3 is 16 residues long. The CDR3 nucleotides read TGTGCCAGCATGGGCCCCGGGACTAGCTTGACAGATACGCAGTATTTT. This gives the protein CASMGPGTSLTDTQYF. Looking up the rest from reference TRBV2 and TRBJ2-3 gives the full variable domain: EPEVTQTPSHQVTQMGQEVILRCVPISNHLYFYWYRQILGQKVEFLVSFYNNEISEKSEIFDDQFSVERPDGSNFTLKIRSTKLEDSAMYFCASMGPGTSLTDTQYFGPGTRLTVL.

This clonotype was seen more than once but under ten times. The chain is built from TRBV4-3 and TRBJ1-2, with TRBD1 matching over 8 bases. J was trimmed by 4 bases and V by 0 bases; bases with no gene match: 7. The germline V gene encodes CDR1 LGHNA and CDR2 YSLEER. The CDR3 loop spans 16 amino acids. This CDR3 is CASSQELDRVGYGYTF. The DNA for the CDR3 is TGCGCCAGCAGCCAAGAGCTGGACAGGGTGGGCTATGGCTACACCTTC.

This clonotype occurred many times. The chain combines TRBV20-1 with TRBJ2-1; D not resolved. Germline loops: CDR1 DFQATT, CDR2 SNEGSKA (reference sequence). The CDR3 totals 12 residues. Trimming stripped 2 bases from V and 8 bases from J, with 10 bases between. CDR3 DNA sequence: TGCAGTGCTAGACCTAGTGTCCATGAGCAGTTCTTC. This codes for CSARPSVHEQFF.

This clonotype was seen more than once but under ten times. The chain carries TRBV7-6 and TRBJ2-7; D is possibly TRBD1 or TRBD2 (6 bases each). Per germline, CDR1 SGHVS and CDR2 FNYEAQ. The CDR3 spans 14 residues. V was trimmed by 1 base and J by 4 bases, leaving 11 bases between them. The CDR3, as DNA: TGTGCCAGCAGCTTAGGGGGGGCGCGGTACGAGCAGTACTTC. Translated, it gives CASSLGGARYEQYF.

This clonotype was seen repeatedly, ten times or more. DNA of the CDR3: TGTGCCAGCAGTTTAAGTCTAGCGGGAGGCAATGAGCAGTTCTTC. Translating it yields CASSLSLAGGNEQFF. The gene calls are TRBV12-3 or TRBV12-4 and TRBJ2-1; 11 bases align to TRBD2. The CDR3 sequence is 15 residues long. J lost 6 bases, V lost 2 bases, and 3 bases had no gene match.

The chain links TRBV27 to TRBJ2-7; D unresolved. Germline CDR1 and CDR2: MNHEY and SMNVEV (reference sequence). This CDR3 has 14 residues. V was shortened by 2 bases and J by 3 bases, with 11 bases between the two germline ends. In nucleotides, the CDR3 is TGTGCCAGCAGTTTACTGGGTGTAAACTACGAGCAGTACTTC. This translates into CASSLLGVNYEQYF.